A selection of T cell receptor beta chains follows, all from one sample in a study of blood T cells in healthy people across ages. A single record per CDR3 protein comes from TCRdb applying MiXCR to the 5' RACE reads. The sample records some 880,000 distinct CDR3 sequences, 30% to 45% being singletons. The specimen was blood. The receptors shown here come from a man between 18 and 35 years old in good health. The CDR3 runs from the conserved cysteine through the conserved F or W.

CDR3aa: CASSLENWADTQYF; v_gene: TRBV5-1; len: 14; j_gene: TRBJ2-3
CDR3aa: CASVNWGQETQYF; v_gene: TRBV3-1; len: 13; j_gene: TRBJ2-5
CDR3aa: CAWSAGEAEQFF; v_gene: TRBV30; len: 12; j_gene: TRBJ2-1
CDR3aa: CSVTGAKKAFF; v_gene: TRBV29-1; len: 11; j_gene: TRBJ1-1
CDR3aa: CASSLGAGQGLYNEQFF; v_gene: TRBV7-8; len: 17; j_gene: TRBJ2-1
CDR3aa: CASSLDETYNSPLHF; v_gene: TRBV12-3/TRBV12-4; len: 15; j_gene: TRBJ1-6
CDR3aa: CASTLGGSEAFF; v_gene: TRBV25-1; len: 12; j_gene: TRBJ1-1
CDR3aa: CSARGLGTTGTQYF; v_gene: TRBV20-1; len: 14; j_gene: TRBJ2-3
CDR3aa: CSARDEGLNGYTF; v_gene: TRBV20-1; len: 13; j_gene: TRBJ1-2
CDR3aa: CASSRSRGVGYGYTF; v_gene: TRBV6-2/TRBV6-3; len: 15; j_gene: TRBJ1-2
CDR3aa: CAGSIIGEQYF; v_gene: TRBV5-1; len: 11; j_gene: .
CDR3aa: CASSSRGASTDTQYF; v_gene: TRBV6-5; len: 15; j_gene: TRBJ2-3
CDR3aa: CASSLVTGGFDEQFF; v_gene: TRBV5-1; len: 15; j_gene: TRBJ2-1
CDR3aa: CASIAGRSNTEAFF; v_gene: TRBV2; len: 14; j_gene: TRBJ1-1
CDR3aa: CASRTGALNTGELFF; v_gene: TRBV11-2; len: 15; j_gene: TRBJ2-2
CDR3aa: CASSLEVTGPHEQYF; v_gene: TRBV7-2; len: 15; j_gene: TRBJ2-7
CDR3aa: CASSQEARDHNEQFF; v_gene: TRBV4-1; len: 15; j_gene: TRBJ2-1
CDR3aa: CASSQVQGIQYF; v_gene: TRBV3-1; len: 12; j_gene: TRBJ2-4
CDR3aa: CAISEGNDNTEAFF; v_gene: TRBV10-3; len: 14; j_gene: TRBJ1-1
CDR3aa: CSAAGGGLTEAFF; v_gene: TRBV20-1; len: 13; j_gene: TRBJ1-1
CDR3aa: CATSDEEGRGYTF; v_gene: TRBV15; len: 13; j_gene: TRBJ1-2
CDR3aa: CASSQEPFGVSGNEQFF; v_gene: TRBV4-3; len: 17; j_gene: TRBJ2-1
CDR3aa: CASRGEGTKNIQYF; v_gene: TRBV12-3/TRBV12-4; len: 14; j_gene: TRBJ2-4
CDR3aa: CSARLASGGLYDEQFF; v_gene: TRBV20-1; len: 16; j_gene: TRBJ2-1
CDR3aa: CSARGNYNEQYF; v_gene: TRBV20-1; len: 12; j_gene: TRBJ2-7
CDR3aa: CASSLTGQGWNGYTF; v_gene: TRBV5-5; len: 15; j_gene: TRBJ1-2
CDR3aa: CASSPGTSGGSSYNEQFF; v_gene: TRBV12-3/TRBV12-4; len: 18; j_gene: TRBJ2-1
CDR3aa: CASSPITEGNTEAFF; v_gene: TRBV12-3/TRBV12-4; len: 15; j_gene: TRBJ1-1
CDR3aa: CASSAGSSGGSTDTQYF; v_gene: TRBV9; len: 17; j_gene: TRBJ2-3
CDR3aa: CASSLTQDGYTGELFF; v_gene: TRBV7-9; len: 16; j_gene: TRBJ2-2
CDR3aa: CASSLESNEQYF; v_gene: TRBV12-3/TRBV12-4; len: 12; j_gene: .
CDR3aa: CASSVLAGGGGELFF; v_gene: TRBV9; len: 15; j_gene: TRBJ2-2
CDR3aa: CASSSGTGARPAYGYTF; v_gene: TRBV9; len: 17; j_gene: TRBJ1-2
CDR3aa: CASSNLRDRTTDTQYF; v_gene: TRBV6-2/TRBV6-3; len: 16; j_gene: TRBJ2-3
CDR3aa: CASSFSVAGGPYEQYF; v_gene: TRBV5-5; len: 16; j_gene: TRBJ2-7
CDR3aa: CSATHPQEGQETQYF; v_gene: TRBV20-1; len: 15; j_gene: TRBJ2-5
CDR3aa: CAISPNSDSREAFF; v_gene: TRBV10-3; len: 14; j_gene: TRBJ1-1
CDR3aa: CASSLGGVYGQYF; v_gene: TRBV5-1; len: 13; j_gene: TRBJ2-7
CDR3aa: CASSVSSTGGEQFF; v_gene: TRBV28; len: 14; j_gene: TRBJ2-1
CDR3aa: CSAIKRGGPYEQYF; v_gene: TRBV20-1; len: 14; j_gene: TRBJ2-7
CDR3aa: CASSQIAGYGYTF; v_gene: TRBV14; len: 13; j_gene: TRBJ1-2